These 16 T cell receptor beta chains were sequenced from one sample in a study of T cells in Graves' hyperthyroidism and ophthalmopathy. Amplified TCR beta CDR3 regions derived from RNA transcripts. HTBI primers drove first-round RT-PCR of the TCR CDR3. Using its own MiXCR run on the multiplex PCR reads, TCRdb lists one record per CDR3 protein. There are hundreds of thousands of distinct CDR3 sequences in the sample; 12% to 15% occur only once, and roughly a tenth lies in the top ten. The sequenced sample consisted of blood. The receptor set was obtained from a woman between 18 and 30 years old with Graves' hyperthyroidism.

This clonotype was seen many times. The V call is TRBV18, the J call TRBJ2-3; D is undetermined. From germline, CDR1 is KGHSH and CDR2 LQKENI. The CDR3 loop spans 13 amino acids. V lost 3 bases, J lost 6 bases, and 10 bases lay in between. The CDR3 region has the DNA TGTGCCAGCTCACCTTCCTACGGGGATACGCAGTATTTT. This translates into CASSPSYGDTQYF.

This clonotype was counted ten times or more. The V and J genes are TRBV20-1 and TRBJ2-7; D may match TRBD1 or TRBD2 (7 bases each). Germline lookup yields CDR1 DFQATT and CDR2 SNEGSKA (reference sequence). With 6 bases removed from V and 2 bases from J, the gap between germline ends came to 17 bases. CDR3 length: 14 residues. In DNA, the CDR3 is TGCAGTGCCCTTAAGCGGGGACAGCCCTACGAGCAGTACTTC. Its protein product is CSALKRGQPYEQYF.

The rearrangement joins TRBV24-1 to TRBJ2-1; 10 nucleotides line up with TRBD1. Germline V CDR1 and CDR2: KGHDR, SFDVKD. The length of the CDR3 is 16 residues. After removal of 1 base from V and 7 bases from J, the junction contained 6 bases not matched to a gene. Here the CDR3 reads CATSDFPGQGRNEQFF. Written as DNA, the CDR3 is TGTGCCACCAGTGATTTCCCGGGACAGGGGAGGAATGAGCAGTTCTTC.

The rearrangement uses TRBV27 and TRBJ1-2, with D tentatively TRBD1 (5 bases). CDR3 length: 13 amino acids. Germline V gives CDR1 MNHEY, CDR2 SMNVEV (reference sequence). V was shortened by 0 bases and J by 9 bases, with 11 bases between the two germline ends. The CDR3 nucleotides read TGTGCCAGCAGTTTATCGCCCAGGGTTCGCTACACCTTC. It codes for CASSLSPRVRYTF.

As regards this clonotype: This likely came from a read error, as a far larger clone is one base away. Since no conserved phenylalanine or tryptophan closes the CDR3, a read error is the likely cause. The rearrangement uses TRBV3-1 and TRBJ2-7; the D is unclear. The V gene lost 4 bases and the J gene lost 6 bases, with 10 bases spanning the gap. Germline V gene lookup returns CDR1 LGHDT and CDR2 YNNKEL (reference sequence). CDR3 size: 12 residues. The CDR3 reads CASSLGPGEQYL. In nucleotides, the CDR3 is TGTGCCAGCAGCCTTGGACCAGGCGAGCAGTACTTA.

The chain has TRBV7-9 and TRBJ2-1; D remains unclear. Between the trimmed V and J ends, which lost 9 bases and 8 bases, there was a span of 14 bases. CDR1 is SEHNR and CDR2 is FQNEAQ in the germline V gene (reference sequence). This CDR3 contains 12 residues. The CDR3 here is CARGPVLDEQFF. As DNA, the CDR3 is TGTGCCAGAGGACCCGTGTTGGATGAGCAGTTCTTC.

This clonotype has more than one count but fewer than ten. The rearrangement uses TRBV28 and TRBJ2-7, with a weak D call TRBD2 (5 bases). The CDR3 sequence is 13 residues long. The V end was cut by 7 bases, the J end by 0 bases, with 10 bases between. Germline CDR1 MDHEN, CDR2 SYDVKM. The CDR3 reads CASKLGSSYEQYF. The CDR3 coding sequence is TGTGCCAGCAAACTGGGGAGCTCCTACGAGCAGTACTTC. The complete variable domain, with remaining parts taken from reference TRBV28 and TRBJ2-7, reads DVKVTQSSRYLVKRTGEKVFLECVQDMDHENMFWYRQDPGLGLRLIYFSYDVKMKEKGDIPEGYSVSREKKERFSLILESASTNQTSMYLCASKLGSSYEQYFGPGTRLTVT.

This clonotype was seen a handful of times. The rearrangement uses TRBV5-1 and TRBJ2-7; D may be TRBD1 or TRBD2 (5 bases each). The CDR3 length is 16 residues. Germline values: CDR1 SGHRS, CDR2 YFSETQ. Deletions cut 3 bases from V and 1 base from J, with 17 bases between. In DNA form, the CDR3 reads TGCGCCAGCAGCTCATGGCCGAGGGGTGGGTCCTACGAGCAGTACTTC. It is translated as CASSSWPRGGSYEQYF.

This clonotype was detected only a few times. The chain joins TRBV10-2 to TRBJ2-1; D assignment may be TRBD1 or TRBD2 (6 bases each). The CDR3 runs 16 residues. Germline V gives CDR1 WSHSY, CDR2 SAAADI. V lost 0 bases and J 8 bases, leaving 17 bases between the germline ends. CDR3: CASSESMVVGGDEQFF. In DNA form, the CDR3 reads TGCGCCAGCAGTGAGTCGATGGTAGTGGGGGGCGATGAGCAGTTCTTC.

There are many counts of this clonotype. V gene TRBV20-1 combines with J gene TRBJ2-5, with 7 nucleotides matching TRBD2. The trim removed 3 bases at V and 3 bases at J, leaving 4 bases unmatched. Per the germline V gene, CDR1 is DFQATT and CDR2 is SNEGSKA (reference sequence). CDR3 length: 13 amino acids. The CDR3 nucleotides read TGCAGTGCTAGTAGCGGGTGGGAAGAGACCCAGTACTTC. Translation gives CSASSGWEETQYF.

This clonotype appeared a few times. Germline and junction disagree at one end, which may indicate a read error. The chain carries TRBV9 and TRBJ2-2; 10 bases match TRBD2. Germline CDR1 SGDLS, CDR2 YYNGEE. The CDR3 runs to 15 residues. The CDR3 DNA sequence: TGTGCCAGCAGCGTAACTAGCGGGATGACCGAGGAGCTGTTTTTT. Protein sequence: CASSVTSGMTEELFF.

This clonotype was detected ten times or more. The genes are TRBV3-1 and TRBJ2-6; D ambiguous. Germline-derived CDR1 and CDR2 are LGHDT and YNNKEL (reference sequence). The V end lost 5 bases, the J end lost 0 bases, and 5 bases lay between the germline ends. CDR3 length equals 14 residues. CDR3 nucleotides: TGTGCCAGCAGCTTAGCCTCTGGGGCCAACGTCCTGACTTTC. It encodes CASSLASGANVLTF. Supplemented by reference TRBV3-1 and TRBJ2-6, the full variable domain reads DTAVSQTPKYLVTQMGNDKSIKCEQNLGHDTMYWYKQDSKKFLKIMFSYNNKELIINETVPNRFSPKSPDKAHLNLHINSLELGDSAVYFCASSLASGANVLTFGAGSRLTVL.

This clonotype was observed many times. J is TRBJ2-7 and V is TRBV20-1, with TRBD2 matching over 12 bases. Germline lookup yields CDR1 DFQATT and CDR2 SNEGSKA (reference sequence). CDR3 length: 14 residues. J lost 4 bases, V lost 5 bases, and 6 bases had no gene match. The CDR3 DNA reads as TGCAGTGCTTTCTCGACTAGCGGGAGTTACGAGCAGTACTTC. It specifies CSAFSTSGSYEQYF.

In nucleotides, the CDR3 is TGTGCCAGCAGCGTCAACAGGGTGGGGGCCAACGTCCTGACTTTC. This codes for CASSVNRVGANVLTF. The chain joins TRBV13 to TRBJ2-6, with a weak D call TRBD1 (6 bases). Per germline, CDR1 PRHDT and CDR2 FYEKMQ (reference sequence). The V gene lost 5 bases and the J gene lost 4 bases, with 12 bases spanning the gap. The CDR3 spans 15 residues.

This clonotype has a count of ten or more. This rearrangement joins TRBV30 to TRBJ2-3, with unresolved D. The CDR3 extends over 12 amino acids. The ends were cut back, 0 bases at V and 3 bases at J, with 4 bases in the middle. Germline CDR1 is GTSNPN and CDR2 is SVGIG (reference sequence). This CDR3 is CAWSVGTDTQYF. CDR3 bases: TGTGCCTGGAGTGTGGGAACAGATACGCAGTATTTT.

The sample holds one count of this clonotype. It may be a read error: a sequence one base away is much more abundant. The V call is TRBV11-2, the J call TRBJ2-3; possible D gene TRBD2, 6 bases. The CDR3 contains 15 residues. Germline V lookup: CDR1 SGHAT, CDR2 FQNNGV. V dropped 5 bases and J dropped 0 bases, with 12 bases sitting between them. The DNA of the CDR3 is TGTGCCAGCAGCCAGGGACTCCAGAGCACAGATACGCAGTATTTT. Protein: CASSQGLQSTDTQYF.